The rows below give T cell receptor beta chains drawn from one sample of a study of T-cell reconstitution after alpha-beta-depleted transplantation in children. MiXCR, run by TCRdb on the PCR reads, gives a single entry per CDR3 protein. The table records 440,000 or so distinct CDR3 sequences, 43% of them present only once. The sequencing here drew on PBMCs, taken before TCRalphabeta/CD19-depleted stem cell transplant. These receptors all stem from a girl under 10 years old with aplastic anemia, due to receive a stem cell transplant. Each CDR3 is given with its conserved first and last residue. A D gene is named only where the DNA matches it firmly. The listing skips clone size in some rows; elsewhere it reads once, few, many or a size class.

v_call: TRBV20-1
clone_size: .
j_call: TRBJ2-5
d_call: .
cdr3_aa: CSSDGQETQYF
cdr3_nt: TGCAGTTCGGACGGACAAGAGACCCAGTACTTC

v_call: TRBV5-1
clone_size: few
j_call: TRBJ2-3
d_call: TRBD2
cdr3_aa: CASSLEGGRATYTQYF
cdr3_nt: TGCGCCAGCAGCTTGGAAGGCGGGAGGGCGACATATACGCAGTATTTT

v_call: TRBV5-5
clone_size: .
j_call: TRBJ2-7
d_call: .
cdr3_aa: CASSRLDGSSYEQYF
cdr3_nt: TGTGCCAGCAGCCGCCTCGACGGGAGCTCCTACGAGCAGTACTTC

v_call: TRBV20-1
clone_size: .
j_call: TRBJ1-5
d_call: .
cdr3_aa: CSARADRNQPQHF
cdr3_nt: TGCAGTGCTAGAGCAGACCGCAATCAGCCCCAGCATTTT

v_call: TRBV4-3
clone_size: many
j_call: TRBJ1-3
d_call: .
cdr3_aa: CASSQDTPANAIYF
cdr3_nt: TGCGCCAGCAGCCAAGATACGCCTGCTAACGCCATATATTTT

v_call: TRBV7-9
clone_size: many
j_call: TRBJ2-3
d_call: .
cdr3_aa: CASSISDTQYF
cdr3_nt: TGTGCCAGCAGCATTTCAGATACGCAGTATTTT

v_call: TRBV20-1
clone_size: .
j_call: TRBJ2-3
d_call: TRBD2
cdr3_aa: CSAPRSGLASTDTQYF
cdr3_nt: TGCAGTGCTCCTCGCTCGGGACTAGCAAGCACAGATACGCAGTATTTT

v_call: TRBV18
clone_size: once
j_call: TRBJ1-1
d_call: .
cdr3_aa: CASSLGGGAAEAFF
cdr3_nt: TGTGCCAGCTCACTGGGCGGTGGAGCTGCTGAAGCTTTCTTT

v_call: TRBV20-1
clone_size: few
j_call: TRBJ2-1
d_call: .
cdr3_aa: CSASGGVVYEQFF
cdr3_nt: TGCAGTGCTAGTGGGGGAGTGGTTTATGAGCAGTTCTTC

v_call: TRBV20-1
clone_size: once
j_call: TRBJ2-3
d_call: TRBD2
cdr3_aa: CSQGGLAPDTQYF
cdr3_nt: TGCAGTCAAGGGGGACTAGCGCCAGATACGCAGTATTTT

v_call: TRBV5-1
clone_size: many
j_call: TRBJ2-2
d_call: .
cdr3_aa: CASSLETSTGELFF
cdr3_nt: TGCGCCAGCAGCTTGGAGACTAGCACCGGGGAGCTGTTTTTT

v_call: TRBV25-1
clone_size: .
j_call: TRBJ2-7
d_call: .
cdr3_aa: CATKPSGQGYEQYF
cdr3_nt: TGTGCCACCAAACCGTCCGGGCAGGGCTACGAGCAGTACTTC

v_call: TRBV20-1
clone_size: many
j_call: TRBJ2-7
d_call: TRBD2
cdr3_aa: CSARMGGGSIYEQYF
cdr3_nt: TGCAGTGCTAGAATGGGCGGGGGATCAATCTACGAGCAGTACTTC

v_call: TRBV9
clone_size: few
j_call: TRBJ2-5
d_call: .
cdr3_aa: CASSVAMSGVWETQYF
cdr3_nt: TGTGCCAGCAGCGTAGCGATGTCGGGAGTTTGGGAGACCCAGTACTTC

v_call: TRBV5-1
clone_size: few
j_call: TRBJ2-5
d_call: TRBD2
cdr3_aa: CASRPGTNSWETQYF
cdr3_nt: TGCGCCAGCAGGCCCGGGACTAATTCGTGGGAGACCCAGTACTTC

v_call: TRBV15
clone_size: .
j_call: TRBJ2-1
d_call: TRBD2
cdr3_aa: CATSRGLAGARYNEQFF
cdr3_nt: TGTGCCACCAGCAGGGGACTAGCGGGAGCCAGGTACAATGAGCAGTTCTTC

v_call: TRBV30
clone_size: .
j_call: TRBJ1-3
d_call: .
cdr3_aa: CAWKGSGNTIYF
cdr3_nt: TGTGCCTGGAAGGGATCTGGAAACACCATATATTTT

v_call: TRBV20-1
clone_size: .
j_call: TRBJ2-3
d_call: .
cdr3_aa: CRLQWGTDTQYF
cdr3_nt: TGCAGGTTACAGTGGGGCACAGATACGCAGTATTTT

v_call: TRBV18
clone_size: many
j_call: TRBJ2-7
d_call: .
cdr3_aa: CASSPPSTPSYEQYF
cdr3_nt: TGTGCCAGCTCACCACCGAGTACTCCCTCCTACGAGCAGTACTTC

v_call: TRBV14
clone_size: many
j_call: TRBJ2-5
d_call: TRBD2
cdr3_aa: CASSQGTSGSYAETQYF
cdr3_nt: TGTGCCAGCAGCCAAGGGACTAGCGGGAGTTATGCGGAGACCCAGTACTTC

v_call: TRBV12-3/TRBV12-4
clone_size: few
j_call: TRBJ1-5
d_call: TRBD1
cdr3_aa: CASSFGGQGGAQPQHF
cdr3_nt: TGTGCCAGCAGTTTTGGGGGACAGGGTGGAGCCCAGCCCCAGCATTTT

v_call: TRBV24-1
clone_size: few
j_call: TRBJ2-3
d_call: .
cdr3_aa: CATSDSRGGHPRTDTQYF
cdr3_nt: TGTGCCACCAGTGATTCCCGAGGTGGACACCCGCGCACAGATACGCAGTATTTT

v_call: TRBV21-1
clone_size: few
j_call: TRBJ2-4
d_call: .
cdr3_aa: CASSSPPGQINIQYF
cdr3_nt: TGTGCCAGCAGCTCCCCGCCGGGACAGATAAACATTCAGTACTTC

v_call: TRBV13
clone_size: few
j_call: TRBJ2-1
d_call: .
cdr3_aa: CASSHTVEADNEQFF
cdr3_nt: TGTGCCAGCAGTCATACCGTTGAGGCGGACAATGAGCAGTTCTTC

v_call: TRBV6-2/TRBV6-3
clone_size: once
j_call: TRBJ2-1
d_call: .
cdr3_aa: CASSYGVGRSYNEQFF
cdr3_nt: TGTGCCAGCAGTTACGGTGTGGGACGATCCTACAATGAGCAGTTCTTC

v_call: TRBV20-1
clone_size: .
j_call: TRBJ2-7
d_call: .
cdr3_aa: CSASRARKGLEQYF
cdr3_nt: TGCAGTGCTAGCCGGGCCCGTAAGGGGCTCGAGCAGTACTTC

v_call: TRBV20-1
clone_size: once
j_call: TRBJ2-3
d_call: TRBD2
cdr3_aa: CSASSREGPDTQYF
cdr3_nt: TGCAGTGCTAGTTCCCGGGAGGGCCCCGATACGCAGTATTTT

v_call: TRBV20-1
clone_size: many
j_call: TRBJ1-6
d_call: .
cdr3_aa: CSARGGGTISISPLHF
cdr3_nt: TGCAGTGCTAGAGGGGGGGGTACAATAAGTATTTCACCCCTCCACTTT

v_call: TRBV20-1
clone_size: .
j_call: TRBJ2-3
d_call: .
cdr3_aa: CSGRPGTDTQYF
cdr3_nt: TGCAGTGGAAGGCCCGGGACAGATACGCAGTATTTT

v_call: TRBV19
clone_size: .
j_call: TRBJ1-6
d_call: .
cdr3_aa: CASSRINRNSPLHF
cdr3_nt: TGTGCCAGTAGTCGTATAAACAGGAATTCACCCCTCCACTTT

v_call: TRBV20-1
clone_size: .
j_call: TRBJ2-7
d_call: .
cdr3_aa: CSANRNSPYEQYF
cdr3_nt: TGCAGTGCTAACCGCAATTCTCCCTACGAGCAGTACTTC

v_call: TRBV5-4
clone_size: .
j_call: TRBJ2-3
d_call: .
cdr3_aa: CASSLASNSDTQYF
cdr3_nt: TGTGCCAGCAGCTTGGCATCGAATTCAGATACGCAGTATTTT

v_call: TRBV7-2
clone_size: .
j_call: TRBJ2-1
d_call: .
cdr3_aa: CASSLGAPVYNEQFF
cdr3_nt: TGTGCCAGCAGCCTGGGGGCTCCGGTGTACAATGAGCAGTTCTTC

v_call: TRBV25-1
clone_size: many
j_call: TRBJ2-1
d_call: TRBD2
cdr3_aa: CASSGGGPSYNEQFF
cdr3_nt: TGTGCCAGCAGTGGGGGGGGTCCTTCCTACAATGAGCAGTTCTTC

v_call: TRBV5-1
clone_size: .
j_call: TRBJ2-3
d_call: .
cdr3_aa: CASSLGTVYSTDTQYF
cdr3_nt: TGCGCCAGCAGCTTAGGGACGGTATATAGCACAGATACGCAGTATTTT

v_call: TRBV28
clone_size: many
j_call: TRBJ1-2
d_call: .
cdr3_aa: CASSLVAGAYGYTF
cdr3_nt: TGTGCCAGCAGTTTGGTCGCGGGGGCCTATGGCTACACCTTC

v_call: TRBV20-1
clone_size: many
j_call: TRBJ1-1
d_call: .
cdr3_aa: CSARDRRGGTEAFF
cdr3_nt: TGCAGTGCTAGAGACCGCAGGGGTGGCACTGAAGCTTTCTTT

v_call: TRBV29-1
clone_size: many
j_call: TRBJ1-3
d_call: .
cdr3_aa: CSVIGTPSSGNTIYF
cdr3_nt: TGCAGCGTTATAGGCACCCCCAGCTCTGGAAACACCATATATTTT

v_call: TRBV20-1
clone_size: .
j_call: TRBJ1-5
d_call: TRBD1
cdr3_aa: CSARDLTARGYSNQPQHF
cdr3_nt: TGCAGTGCTAGAGATCTAACCGCCAGGGGGTATAGCAATCAGCCCCAGCATTTT

v_call: TRBV7-6
clone_size: .
j_call: TRBJ2-1
d_call: TRBD2
cdr3_aa: CASSLTAPWRESVEQFF
cdr3_nt: TGTGCCAGCAGCTTAACCGCGCCCTGGCGGGAGTCGGTTGAGCAGTTCTTC

v_call: TRBV20-1
clone_size: many
j_call: TRBJ1-1
d_call: .
cdr3_aa: CSARRGNTEAFF
cdr3_nt: TGCAGTGCTAGAAGGGGGAACACTGAAGCTTTCTTT

v_call: TRBV28
clone_size: .
j_call: TRBJ2-2
d_call: TRBD1
cdr3_aa: CASSLPGQPFTGELFF
cdr3_nt: TGTGCCAGCAGTCTACCGGGACAGCCCTTCACCGGGGAGCTGTTTTTT